These T cell receptor beta chains were read from a single sample in a study of control samples from healthy donors and cancer patients. Repertoires were generated with immunoSEQ multiplex PCR, while TCRdb's copy carries only in-frame clones and drops some. The table lists around 110,000 clones, 85% to 90% of them singletons. The material sequenced was blood. All receptors derive from a woman aged 70-85 years in good health. CDR3s include the opening cysteine and the closing phenylalanine or tryptophan. A D gene is named only where the DNA matches it firmly. Some rows mark clone size as missing; the rest say once, few, many or name a class of expanded clone.

clone_size	d_call	cdr3_length	j_call	v_call	cdr3_nt	cdr3_aa
.	.	14	TRBJ1-2	TRBV4-2	TGTGCCAGCAGCCAAGACAGGGGCCCCTATGGCTACACCTTC	CASSQDRGPYGYTF
.	.	15	TRBJ1-4	TRBV13	TGTGCCAGCAGCGGGTTCAGGGGAGTGGCTGAAAAACTGTTTTTT	CASSGFRGVAEKLFF
few	TRBD2	15	TRBJ2-3	TRBV27	TGTGCCAGCAGTCCCCCCGGACTAGAGACAGATACGCAGTATTTT	CASSPPGLETDTQYF
.	TRBD2	16	TRBJ2-1	TRBV6-5	TGTGCCAGCAGTTACTCGGGGCGGGGGGGCGACAATGAGCAGTTCTTC	CASSYSGRGGDNEQFF
.	.	14	TRBJ1-1	TRBV5-4	TGTGCCAGCAGCTTTACAGGGATGAACACTGAAGCTTTCTTT	CASSFTGMNTEAFF
.	TRBD2	15	TRBJ2-5	TRBV19	TGTGCCAGTAGTATAGTCGGGGGGGCCCGAGAGACCCAGTACTTC	CASSIVGGARETQYF
.	.	14	TRBJ1-1	TRBV18	TGTGCCAGCTCACCACGACAGCTAGGCACTGAAGCTTTCTTT	CASSPRQLGTEAFF
.	TRBD2	15	TRBJ2-5	TRBV27	TGTGCCAGCAGTTTCGAGCGGGGGGCCTGGGGGGCCCAGTACTTC	CASSFERGAWGAQYF
.	.	16	TRBJ2-3	TRBV5-4	TGTGCCAGCAGCTCGACGAGGTTATCTAGCACAGATACGCAGTATTTT	CASSSTRLSSTDTQYF
.	TRBD1	15	TRBJ1-2	TRBV6-1	TGTGCCAGCAGTGAAGCCGGACAGGGGGCGTATGGCTACACCTTC	CASSEAGQGAYGYTF
.	.	13	TRBJ1-2	TRBV5-1	TGCGCCAGCAGCTTGGGTGATCGTGACTCCTACACCTTC	CASSLGDRDSYTF
few	.	16	TRBJ1-2	TRBV2	TGTGCCAGCAGCCCCCTAATTTCTGGGCGCGACTATGGCTACACCTTC	CASSPLISGRDYGYTF
.	.	14	TRBJ1-1	TRBV4-3	TGCGCCAGCAGCCAAGATTTCAGTCTCACTGAAGCTTTCTTT	CASSQDFSLTEAFF
once	.	13	TRBJ2-7	TRBV7-2	TGTGCCAGCAGCTTAGGAAGGGAGTACGAGCAGTACTTC	CASSLGREYEQYF
.	.	12	TRBJ2-7	TRBV6-5	TGTGCCAGCAGCAGGGGGGTCTACGAGCAGTACTTC	CASSRGVYEQYF
few	.	16	TRBJ2-7	TRBV18	TGTGCCAGCTCACCACCCTCAGGGCCCGTCTCCTACGAGCAGTACTTC	CASSPPSGPVSYEQYF
once	TRBD1	18	TRBJ1-6	TRBV7-7	TGTGCTAGCAGCTTATTTGCACCTACGGGACAGGGCAATTCACCCCTCCACTTT	CASSLFAPTGQGNSPLHF
.	.	14	TRBJ2-1	TRBV7-2	TGTGCCAGCAGCTTAGACCCCCAGTCTATTCGGCAGTTCTTC	CASSLDPQSIRQFF
few	.	13	TRBJ1-1	TRBV4-3	TGCGCCAGCAGCCTCCAGATGAACACTGAAGCTTTCTTT	CASSLQMNTEAFF
many	TRBD1	16	TRBJ1-1	TRBV19	TGTGCCAGTAGTTCGAGGACAGGGGCCAGAGGCACTGAAGCTTTCTTT	CASSSRTGARGTEAFF
.	TRBD1	15	TRBJ1-1	TRBV11-2	TGTGCCAGCAGCAGAACAGGGGGCGGGGGCACTGAAGCTTTCTTT	CASSRTGGGGTEAFF
.	.	16	TRBJ2-7	TRBV6-2/TRBV6-3	TGTGCCAGCAGTTACTCGATGGCAGGCGCCCACCTCGAGCAGTACTTC	CASSYSMAGAHLEQYF
.	TRBD2	16	TRBJ2-5	TRBV11-2	TGTGCCAGCAGCTTAGGGGCTAGCGGGGGCCAAGAGACCCAGTACTTC	CASSLGASGGQETQYF
.	.	14	TRBJ1-1	TRBV18	TGTGCCAGCTCACCAGCGATGGGGATTACTGAAGCTTTCTTT	CASSPAMGITEAFF
once	TRBD1	15	TRBJ1-2	TRBV10-3	TGTGCCATCAGTGACTCGACAGGGACGCACTATGGCTACACCTTC	CAISDSTGTHYGYTF
.	.	11	TRBJ2-7	TRBV12-3/TRBV12-4	TGTGCCAGCAGTGCGACGGGAAGGCAGTACTTC	CASSATGRQYF
once	TRBD1	12	TRBJ1-1	TRBV5-1	TGCGCCAGCAGCCCAGGGACAGATGAAGCTTTCTTT	CASSPGTDEAFF
.	TRBD1	15	TRBJ2-1	TRBV5-4	TGTGCCAGCAGCTTCGTTCAGGGGGCCTACAATGAGCAGTTCTTC	CASSFVQGAYNEQFF
.	TRBD1	12	TRBJ1-2	TRBV3-1/TRBV3-2	TGTGCCAGCAGGTCCACAGGGGGCGGCTACACCTTC	CASRSTGGGYTF
.	TRBD1	15	TRBJ1-4	TRBV11-2	TGTGCCAGCAGCTTAGTGGGACAGTTAAATGAAAAACTGTTTTTT	CASSLVGQLNEKLFF
once	.	12	TRBJ1-1	TRBV6-5	TGTGCCAGCAGCGACCGGGCCCTTGAAGCTTTCTTT	CASSDRALEAFF
.	.	15	TRBJ2-5	TRBV5-1	TGCGCCAGCAGCAGCCACCAGGGGTCTGCAGAGACCCAGTACTTC	CASSSHQGSAETQYF
.	.	16	TRBJ2-3	TRBV7-2	TGTGCCAGCAGCTTTTATGGACACCTATCCCTAGATACGCAGTATTTT	CASSFYGHLSLDTQYF
.	TRBD1	15	TRBJ2-2	TRBV5-1	TGCGCCAGCAGCACGGGACAGGGAAACACCGGGGAGCTGTTTTTT	CASSTGQGNTGELFF
.	TRBD2	17	TRBJ2-3	TRBV18	TGTGCCAGCTCACCACCGACTAGCGGGGGGTACACAGATACGCAGTATTTT	CASSPPTSGGYTDTQYF
.	.	17	TRBJ1-6	TRBV4-2	TGTGCCAGCAGCCAAGATGCCATAGGACAAAGTAGGTCACCCCTCCACTTT	CASSQDAIGQSRSPLHF
.	TRBD2	18	TRBJ2-3	TRBV9	TGTGCCAGCTCTTCCCCCCGGCGACTAGCGGGGATGGTAGATACGCAGTATTTT	CASSSPRRLAGMVDTQYF
.	.	15	TRBJ1-2	TRBV10-2	TGCGCCAGCAGTGACAAGGAACTACTTAACTATGGCTACACCTTC	CASSDKELLNYGYTF
.	.	16	TRBJ1-5	TRBV24-1	TGTGCCACCAGTGATTCCCGTCGGCGAAGCAATCAGCCCCAGCATTTT	CATSDSRRRSNQPQHF
.	TRBD1	14	TRBJ2-5	TRBV18	TGTGCCAGCTCACTGGGACAGGCTCAAGAGACCCAGTACTTC	CASSLGQAQETQYF
.	.	13	TRBJ1-2	TRBV12-3/TRBV12-4	TGTGCCAGCAGTAGTCCCAGTAACTATGGCTACACCTTC	CASSSPSNYGYTF
.	.	14	TRBJ1-2	TRBV5-4	TGTGCCAGCAGCATAGGGACGGCCTTCTATGGCTACACCTTC	CASSIGTAFYGYTF
.	.	13	TRBJ2-5	TRBV5-1	TGCGCCAGCAGCTACGGGTCTCTGGAGACCCAGTACTTC	CASSYGSLETQYF
few	.	14	TRBJ1-6	TRBV11-2	TGTGCCAGCAGCTTGGACAGACTTAATTCACCCCTCCACTTT	CASSLDRLNSPLHF
.	.	15	TRBJ1-5	TRBV19	TGTGCCAGTGGTCCGACAGTCTATAGCAATCAGCCCCAGCATTTT	CASGPTVYSNQPQHF
.	.	15	TRBJ2-1	TRBV5-5	TGTGCCAGCAGCTTGGCTGAGGGTGCCTACAATGAGCAGTTCTTC	CASSLAEGAYNEQFF
.	TRBD1	12	TRBJ1-2	TRBV12-3/TRBV12-4	TGTGCCAGCGGTGGACAGGGGGGTGGCTACACCTTC	CASGGQGGGYTF
.	TRBD1	14	TRBJ1-5	TRBV6-1	TGTGCCAGCAGTGAGGGGACAGATAATCAGCCCCAGCATTTT	CASSEGTDNQPQHF
once	.	14	TRBJ2-7	TRBV11-2	TGTGCCAGCAGCCTCGGGACGGGCACCTACGAGCAGTACTTC	CASSLGTGTYEQYF
.	.	14	TRBJ1-1	TRBV6-1	TGTGCCAGCAGTGAGAGAGGGGTAGGCACTGAAGCTTTCTTT	CASSERGVGTEAFF
.	.	13	TRBJ2-5	TRBV3-1/TRBV3-2	TGTGCCAGCAGCCAACGCTACCAAGAGACCCAGTACTTC	CASSQRYQETQYF
.	.	15	TRBJ2-1	TRBV4-1	TGCGCCAGCAGCCAAGAGGTTCGAGGGTACGGTGAGCAGTTCTTC	CASSQEVRGYGEQFF
.	.	11	TRBJ1-3	TRBV6-1	TGTGCCAGCAGTGAGCTCAGCACCATATATTTT	CASSELSTIYF
.	TRBD1	15	TRBJ2-7	TRBV2	TGTGCCACCAACCCTCGGGACAGGGGAGGCTACGAGCAGTACTTC	CATNPRDRGGYEQYF